This T cell receptor (beta chain) was sequenced in a study of radiotherapy plus CTLA-4 blockade in lung cancer. Study-wide context: Disease control was achieved by less than 40% of patients, and objective responses by 18%.

A remark on this clone: What it binds is not known.

CTLA-4 blockade with ipilimumab, together with focal radiation, was given to patients with chemo-refractory metastatic non-small-cell lung cancer. The study's findings and limits: TCR clones from tumors expanded in blood after radiotherapy plus ipilimumab.

CDR3 size: 15 residues. Germline V lookup: CDR1 SGHNT, CDR2 YENEEA. V was cut by 3 bases and J by 3 bases, with 15 bases left in between. Measured with immunoSEQ multiplex PCR; TCRdb has only the in-frame clones, and not every one. This table holds 40,000 to 50,000 clones, 80% to 85% found once. V is TRBV11-3 and J is TRBJ2-7; D possibly corresponds to TRBD2 (5 bases). The sample consisted of peripheral blood, taken from a patient treated with radiotherapy plus ipilimumab. This TCR derives from a human donor with non-small cell lung cancer who had stable disease on radiotherapy plus ipilimumab. The CDR3 here is CASSFGAADNYEQYF. The DNA for the CDR3 is TGTGCCAGCAGCTTCGGAGCGGCTGATAACTACGAGCAGTACTTC.